The 13 T cell receptor beta chains below all came from one sample that was sequenced in a study of response to subunit inactivated influenza vaccine. One entry per CDR3 protein, called by TCRdb with MiXCR from the RT-PCR reads. The table has about 570,000 distinct CDR3 sequences, 10% to 12% seen once. These same data were also listed under a study on T cells expressing NK-cell markers. As reported in that work: What made the TCR beta cDNA was 5'RACE template switching with UMIs.

This material consisted of PBMCs from blood, taken on the day of vaccination. The receptors were gathered from a middle-aged man who received an inactivated influenza vaccine.

The genes are TRBV6-5 and TRBJ1-2; perhaps TRBD1 as D (6 bases). The length of the CDR3 is 14 residues. Between the trimmed V and J ends, which lost 2 bases and 8 bases, there was a span of 15 bases. Per germline, CDR1 MNHEY and CDR2 SVGAGI. The CDR3 sequence: CASSYAGQSGGYTF. The CDR3 DNA sequence: TGTGCCAGCAGTTACGCCGGACAGTCCGGGGGCTACACCTTC.

The gene calls are TRBV28 and TRBJ2-1; the match to TRBD2 covers 8 bases. Germline V gene sequence: CDR1 MDHEN, CDR2 SYDVKM. The V and J ends lost 5 bases and 3 bases, in that order; junction bases with no gene match: 18. CDR3 length: 19 residues. CDR3 bases: TGTGCCAGCAGTCCTTTCGAACTTTTCGGGACTAGTTACTACAATGAGCAGTTCTTC. Protein product: CASSPFELFGTSYYNEQFF.

This clonotype was counted many times. The rearrangement links TRBV7-2 to TRBJ2-5; the match to TRBD2 covers 7 bases. Germline lookup yields CDR1 SGHTA and CDR2 FQGNSA. This CDR3 has 16 amino acids. Trimming cost V 1 base and J 2 bases; bases outside gene matches: 7. This CDR3 is CASSLGGLAVQETQYF. For the CDR3, the DNA is TGTGCCAGCAGCTTAGGCGGCCTAGCGGTACAAGAGACCCAGTACTTC.

CDR3 loop: CASSESPAAGGEQFF. CDR3 sequence (DNA): TGTGCCAGCAGTGAGAGCCCGGCCGCAGGCGGTGAGCAGTTCTTC. The V and J genes are TRBV6-1 and TRBJ2-1; no clear D gene. Germline V gives CDR1 MNHNS, CDR2 SASEGT. Trimming shortened V by 3 bases and J by 9 bases, and 18 bases separated the two germline ends. The CDR3 loop spans 15 amino acids.

This chain joins TRBV6-1 and TRBJ2-7, with D unresolved. V lost 2 bases to trimming and J lost 0 bases, with 8 bases between them. Germline V gene lookup returns CDR1 MNHNS and CDR2 SASEGT. The CDR3 extends over 14 amino acids. In DNA form, the CDR3 reads TGTGCCAGCAGTGAATTGAGAAGCTCCTACGAGCAGTACTTC. It translates to CASSELRSSYEQYF.

This chain connects TRBV15 to TRBJ2-3; the D gene could be TRBD1 or TRBD2 (5 bases each). Looked up from germline, CDR1 is LNHNV and CDR2 is YYDKDF (reference sequence). V shed 3 bases and J shed 4 bases, with 17 bases lying between them. The CDR3 consists of 16 residues. The CDR3 sequence: CATSSQGRGGPDTQYF. CDR3 coding DNA: TGTGCCACCAGCAGCCAGGGCCGCGGAGGTCCAGATACGCAGTATTTT.

The chain uses TRBV7-9 and TRBJ2-7, with no clear D. CDR1 and CDR2 (germline): SEHNR, FQNEAQ (reference sequence). CDR3 length: 13 residues. Trimming pared 5 bases from V and 2 bases from J, leaving 10 bases between. CDR3 DNA sequence: TGTGCCAGCAGCCAGCTGTCGACCTACGAGCAGTACTTC. This codes for CASSQLSTYEQYF.

This clonotype has only a few counts. The chain recombines TRBV20-1 with TRBJ1-1; 7 nucleotides match TRBD1. Germline V gene sequence: CDR1 DFQATT, CDR2 SNEGSKA (reference sequence). This CDR3 spans 14 amino acids. The trim removed 6 bases at V and 10 bases at J, leaving 17 bases unmatched. Written as DNA, the CDR3 is TGCAGTGCCGCGGTAATGAGGGGGCGCTTATCAGCTTTCTTT. Translating it yields CSAAVMRGRLSAFF.

This clonotype was seen only a few times. The V and J genes are TRBV7-9 and TRBJ2-7, with 9 bases identical to TRBD1. With V trimmed by 6 bases and J by 4 bases, 7 bases remained unmatched. This CDR3 is 14 amino acids long. Germline V gene lookup returns CDR1 SEHNR and CDR2 FQNEAQ (reference sequence). The CDR3 sequence is CASSYDRGGYEQYF. CDR3 sequence (DNA): TGTGCCAGCAGTTACGACAGGGGGGGTTACGAGCAGTACTTC.

The chain carries TRBV20-1 and TRBJ1-4, with no clear D. The germline gives CDR1 DFQATT, CDR2 SNEGSKA (reference sequence). V lost 1 base and J lost 8, with 14 bases in between. CDR3 length: 14 amino acids. The CDR3 loop reads CSARGVRAGEKLFF. CDR3 coding DNA: TGCAGTGCTAGAGGGGTTAGGGCCGGAGAAAAACTGTTTTTT.

This clonotype was recorded at least ten times. This chain uses TRBV3-1 with TRBJ2-2; D uncertain. Germline lookup yields CDR1 LGHDT and CDR2 YNNKEL (reference sequence). The CDR3 sequence is 13 residues long. Trimming took 2 bases from V and 6 from J, leaving 7 bases between them. CDR3 bases: TGTGCCAGCAGCCAATTGAGTTCCGGGGAGCTGTTTTTT. Translated: CASSQLSSGELFF. The full variable domain, with the rest looked up from reference TRBV3-1 and TRBJ2-2, is DTAVSQTPKYLVTQMGNDKSIKCEQNLGHDTMYWYKQDSKKFLKIMFSYNNKELIINETVPNRFSPKSPDKAHLNLHINSLELGDSAVYFCASSQLSSGELFFGEGSRLTVL.

This clonotype was counted a few times. This rearrangement joins TRBV27 to TRBJ1-2; 7 bases map to TRBD1. V shed 1 base, J shed 8 bases, and the junction held 7 bases outside the gene matches. The length of the CDR3 is 14 residues. Looked up from germline, CDR1 is MNHEY and CDR2 is SMNVEV (reference sequence). For the CDR3, the DNA is TGTGCCAGCAGTTTATTAGGGGGCTTGGGGGGCTACACCTTC. This gives the protein CASSLLGGLGGYTF.

This chain joins TRBV9 and TRBJ1-1; D possibly corresponds to TRBD1 (6 bases). The CDR3 has 14 amino acids. Germline CDR1 is SGDLS and CDR2 is YYNGEE. V gave up 0 bases and J gave up 6 bases, with 12 bases separating them. Written as DNA, the CDR3 is TGTGCCAGCAGCGTAGCTACGGGGGGCCCTGAAGCTTTCTTT. It yields the protein CASSVATGGPEAFF.